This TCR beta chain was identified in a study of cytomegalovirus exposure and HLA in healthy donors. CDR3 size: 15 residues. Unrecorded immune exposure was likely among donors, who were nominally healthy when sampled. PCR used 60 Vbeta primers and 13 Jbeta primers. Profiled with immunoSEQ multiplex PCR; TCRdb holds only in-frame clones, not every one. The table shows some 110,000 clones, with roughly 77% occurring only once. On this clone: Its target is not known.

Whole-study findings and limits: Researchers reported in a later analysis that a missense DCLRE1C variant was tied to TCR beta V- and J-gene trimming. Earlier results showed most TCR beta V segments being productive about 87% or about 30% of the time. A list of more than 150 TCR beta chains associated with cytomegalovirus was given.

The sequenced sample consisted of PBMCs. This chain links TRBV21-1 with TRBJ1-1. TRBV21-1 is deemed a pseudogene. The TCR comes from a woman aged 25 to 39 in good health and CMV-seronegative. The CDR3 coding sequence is TGTGCCAGCAGCAGATTTGGAGGGAGGGAAACTGAAGCTTTCTTT. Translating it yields CASSRFGGRETEAFF.